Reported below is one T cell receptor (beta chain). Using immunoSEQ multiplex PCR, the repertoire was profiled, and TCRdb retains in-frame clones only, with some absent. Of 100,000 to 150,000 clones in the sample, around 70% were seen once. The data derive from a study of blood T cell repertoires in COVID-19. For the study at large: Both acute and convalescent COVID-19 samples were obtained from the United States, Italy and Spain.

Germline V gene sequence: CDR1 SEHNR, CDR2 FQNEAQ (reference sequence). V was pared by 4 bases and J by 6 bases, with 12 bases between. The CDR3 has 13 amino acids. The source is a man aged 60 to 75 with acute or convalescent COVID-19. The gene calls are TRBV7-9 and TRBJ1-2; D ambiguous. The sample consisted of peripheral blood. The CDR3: CASSYLEYDGYTF. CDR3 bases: TGTGCCAGCAGCTATTTGGAGTACGATGGCTACACCTTC.